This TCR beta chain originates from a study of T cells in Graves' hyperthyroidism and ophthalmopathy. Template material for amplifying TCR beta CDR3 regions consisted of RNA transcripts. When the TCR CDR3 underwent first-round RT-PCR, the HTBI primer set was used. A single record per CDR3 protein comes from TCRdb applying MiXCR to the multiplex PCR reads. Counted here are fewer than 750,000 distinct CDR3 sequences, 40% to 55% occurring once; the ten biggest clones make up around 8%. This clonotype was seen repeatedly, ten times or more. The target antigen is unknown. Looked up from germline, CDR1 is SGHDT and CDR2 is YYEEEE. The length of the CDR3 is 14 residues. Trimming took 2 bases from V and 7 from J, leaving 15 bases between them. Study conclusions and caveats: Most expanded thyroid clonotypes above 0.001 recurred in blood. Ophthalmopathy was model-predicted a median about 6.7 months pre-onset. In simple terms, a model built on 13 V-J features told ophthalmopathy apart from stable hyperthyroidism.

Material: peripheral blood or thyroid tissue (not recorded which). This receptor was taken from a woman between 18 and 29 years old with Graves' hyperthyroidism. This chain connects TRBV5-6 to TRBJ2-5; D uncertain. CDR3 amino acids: CASSFPTGGGTQYF. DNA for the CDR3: TGTGCCAGCAGCTTTCCCACGGGCGGCGGGACCCAGTACTTC.